This T cell receptor (beta chain) was sequenced during a study of blood T cell repertoires in COVID-19. Study in general: Collection of acute and convalescent COVID-19 samples took place in the United States, Italy and Spain. T cells, B-cell-depleted T cells, or PBMCs supplied cDNA or gDNA.

The germline V and J ends were trimmed by 4 bases and 0 bases, with 13 bases remaining between them. The CDR3 is 16 residues long. In germline, CDR1 is MGHDK, CDR2 SYGVNS. As originally analysed: Researchers report that nucleated cell counts were estimated from reference gene primer amplification. TCRdb's copy holds only in-frame clones and misses some; the assay was immunoSEQ multiplex PCR. Clone size and V and J calls were adopted from that table, with D and trimming inferred from the DNA. The table shows about 55,000 clones, with roughly nine tenths occurring only once. The receptor was isolated from a man aged 35-49 years with acute or convalescent COVID-19. V and J are TRBV25-1 and TRBJ1-3, with D maybe TRBD1 (6 bases). Sequenced input: peripheral blood. The CDR3 DNA follows: TGTGCCAGCAGTGCCACACAGGGAATCTCTGGAAACACCATATATTTT. As protein: CASSATQGISGNTIYF.